The rows below give T cell receptor beta chains drawn from one sample of a study of cytomegalovirus exposure and HLA in healthy donors. Sequenced by immunoSEQ multiplex PCR; TCRdb stores in-frame clones only, minus some. This sample has under 150,000 clones, with 55% to 75% found just once. Sequencing used PBMCs. The receptors here all came from a human donor in good health. Both conserved end residues are part of each CDR3. D genes are given only for firm matches. The listing skips clone size in some rows; elsewhere it reads once, few, many or a size class.

clone size,D gene,J gene,CDR3 length,V gene,CDR3 DNA,CDR3 protein
-,-,TRBJ2-7,14,TRBV6-6,TGTGCCAGCAGTTACTCGAGTACAGCATACGAGCAGTACTTC,CASSYSSTAYEQYF
-,-,TRBJ1-1,14,TRBV10-3,TGTGCCATCAGTGAGGTACCGTGGGGGGGTGAAGCTTTCTTT,CAISEVPWGGEAFF
-,TRBD1,TRBJ1-6,14,TRBV9,TGTGCCAGCAGCGGGGGGTCAGGGGGGACACCCCTCCACTTT,CASSGGSGGTPLHF
-,-,TRBJ1-2,12,TRBV11-2,TGTGCCAGCAGCTTAGATCAGAGGGGCTACACCTTC,CASSLDQRGYTF
-,TRBD2,TRBJ2-4,18,TRBV4-1,TGCGCCAGCAGCCAAGTGATCGCTAGCGGGAGTATGGGGGACATTCAGTACTTC,CASSQVIASGSMGDIQYF
-,-,TRBJ1-4,16,TRBV5-4,TGTGCCAGCAGCGAGACAGTCAGAGGTACTAATGAAAAACTGTTTTTT,CASSETVRGTNEKLFF
-,-,TRBJ1-5,14,TRBV30,TGTGCCTGGAACCCGGGGGGCATTGGTCAGCCCCAGCATTTT,CAWNPGGIGQPQHF
once,TRBD2,TRBJ2-7,17,TRBV27,TGTGCCAGCAGTCCTTGGACTAGCGGGAGGGCCAGTTACGAGCAGTACTTC,CASSPWTSGRASYEQYF
-,-,TRBJ1-4,15,TRBV4-1,TGCGCCAGCAGTCAAGCGATGAGGGAAGTCGAAAAACTGTTTTTT,CASSQAMREVEKLFF
few,-,TRBJ2-7,13,TRBV6-6,TGTGCCAGCAACCGGGACTCAGTCTACGAGCAGTACTTC,CASNRDSVYEQYF
-,TRBD1,TRBJ2-7,14,TRBV5-1,TGCGCCAGCAGCTTGGCTGACAGGGTCCACGAGCAGTACTTC,CASSLADRVHEQYF
-,-,TRBJ2-7,13,TRBV5-1,TGCGCCAGCAGCTTGGACAGGACCTACGAGCAGTACTTC,CASSLDRTYEQYF
-,TRBD2,TRBJ2-5,16,TRBV6-5,TGTGCCAGCAGTTCACTAGCGGGGGGGAGAAAAGAGACCCAGTACTTC,CASSSLAGGRKETQYF
-,-,TRBJ2-7,15,TRBV6-5,TGTGCCAGCAGTTTCTCGGGTAGCGACTCCTACGAGCGGTACTTC,CASSFSGSDSYERYF
few,-,TRBJ2-1,15,TRBV21-1,TGTGCCAGCGGCCGCTCAGCGGGAGGGTACAATGAGCAGTTCTTC,CASGRSAGGYNEQFF
-,-,TRBJ1-1,15,TRBV10-3,TGTGCCATCAGTGAGTCTACAGCAGGGAACACTGAAGCTTTCTTT,CAISESTAGNTEAFF
few,TRBD1,TRBJ1-3,15,TRBV5-5,TGTGCCAGCAGCCCCACGGGACAGGTGGGAAACACCATATATTTT,CASSPTGQVGNTIYF
-,-,TRBJ2-1,15,TRBV9,TGTGCCAGCAGCGTAGGTAAGCAAGAGGTACATGAGCAGTTCTTC,CASSVGKQEVHEQFF
-,-,TRBJ1-3,16,TRBV2,TGTGCCAGCAGTGCGGACAGCCGTTCCTCTGGAAACACCATATATTTT,CASSADSRSSGNTIYF
-,TRBD1,TRBJ1-4,14,TRBV19,TGTGCCAGCAAGTCAGGGGGATGGGGTGAAAAACTGTTTTTT,CASKSGGWGEKLFF
-,TRBD1,TRBJ2-6,19,TRBV5-1,TGCGCCAACAATAGGACAGGGGGCCTTAATGAGTGTGGGGCCAACGTCCTGACTTTC,CANNRTGGLNECGANVLTF
-,TRBD1,TRBJ2-1,15,TRBV5-1,TGCGCCAGCAGCTTGGACAGGGGGGCCTACAATGAGCAGTTCTTC,CASSLDRGAYNEQFF
-,-,TRBJ2-7,11,TRBV20-1,TGCAGTGCCAAACACCCCTACGAGCAGTACTTC,CSAKHPYEQYF
-,TRBD2,TRBJ2-3,14,TRBV15,TGTGCCACCCGCCTGGCGGGAGGGCGGGATACGCAGTATTTT,CATRLAGGRDTQYF
-,TRBD1,TRBJ2-1,16,TRBV7-3,TGTGCCAGCAGCAGCCAGGGGGAAGGTAGGGACAATGAGCAGTTCTTC,CASSSQGEGRDNEQFF
-,-,TRBJ2-7,12,TRBV11-3,TGTGCCAGTCCGGGACACCCCTACGAGCAGTACTTC,CASPGHPYEQYF
-,TRBD1,TRBJ1-2,14,TRBV7-8,TGTGCCAGCAGCTTGGGTAGGGGGCCGGATGGCTACACCTTC,CASSLGRGPDGYTF
-,TRBD2,TRBJ2-1,15,TRBV15,TGTGCCACCAGCAGAGAGCCCCTAGCGGGCAATGAGCAGTTCTTC,CATSREPLAGNEQFF
-,TRBD1,TRBJ1-6,14,TRBV19,TGTGCCAGTATGGACAGGGGGCCATTTTCACCCCTCCACTTT,CASMDRGPFSPLHF
few,TRBD1,TRBJ1-1,14,TRBV11-2,TGTGCCAGCAGCTACTCGGGACAGGGGAGGGGGGCTTTCTTT,CASSYSGQGRGAFF
-,-,TRBJ2-2,15,TRBV18,TGTGCCAGCTCACCACCGGGAGCTAACACCGGGGAGCTGTTTTTT,CASSPPGANTGELFF
-,TRBD2,TRBJ2-7,16,TRBV7-9,TGTGCCAGCAGCCCGGTTAGCGGGAGGCCGCCCTACGAGCAGTACTTC,CASSPVSGRPPYEQYF
few,-,TRBJ2-3,15,TRBV10-3,TGTGCCATCGTTGGGTCGGGAGCGAGCACAGATACGCAGTATTTT,CAIVGSGASTDTQYF
-,-,TRBJ1-1,13,TRBV2,TGTGCCAGCAGCGTTACAGGATACACTGAAGCTTTCTTT,CASSVTGYTEAFF
-,TRBD2,TRBJ2-2,17,TRBV5-1,TGCGCCAGCAGAGATGTTCCTAGCGGGACGAACACCGGGGAGCTGTTTTTT,CASRDVPSGTNTGELFF
-,TRBD2,TRBJ2-7,14,TRBV9,TGTGCCAGCAGCCCCCCGGGAGGGAACTACGAGCAGTACTTC,CASSPPGGNYEQYF
-,TRBD1,TRBJ1-1,14,TRBV6-5,TGTGCCAGAGGGACAGGGGGCGCGAACACTGAAGCTTTCTTT,CARGTGGANTEAFF